This TCR beta chain came from a study of cytomegalovirus exposure and HLA in healthy donors. Study-wide results and caveats: Previously analyzed data showed that most TCR beta V segments were productive at a frequency of about 87% or about 30%. The study flagged some 170 TCR beta chains as cytomegalovirus-associated.

Donors had nominal health at sampling but likely had unrecorded immune exposures. This clone was seen once. Its antigen is still unknown. The germline V gene has CDR1 LNHDA and CDR2 SQIVND (reference sequence). The length of the CDR3 is 17 residues. Trimming removed 5 bases from V and 0 bases from J; junction bases left unmatched: 8. The PCR made use of 60 Vbeta and 13 Jbeta primers. TCRdb's copy holds only in-frame clones and misses some; the assay was immunoSEQ multiplex PCR. The table shows over 85,000 clones, with approximately 7.1% occurring only once. This sequence was found in a man aged 45-65 years in good health and CMV-seronegative. The rearrangement links TRBV19 to TRBJ2-2; TRBD2 aligns across 8 bases. Sequencing used PBMCs. In nucleotides, the CDR3 is TGTGCCAGTAGTTATAGCGGGATTTCTCCGAACACCGGGGAGCTGTTTTTT. Protein product: CASSYSGISPNTGELFF.